This T cell receptor (beta chain) was captured in a study of identifying expanded T cells in peripheral blood. As for this clone: Its antigen is undetermined.

The CDR3 extends over 14 amino acids. V lost 5 bases to trimming and J lost 1 base, with 10 bases between them. CDR1 and CDR2 (germline): SGHAT, FQNNGV. Collection occurred without any documented infections or immune events in donors. The repertoire was sequenced with immunoSEQ multiplex PCR; TCRdb's copy has only in-frame clones and lacks some. The sample yields about 78,000 clones, 70% to 90% seen once. General study points: Roughly two-week clone count variance significantly increased as total template count grew. Over approximately two and four weeks, about 15 and 19 clones changed, versus roughly 1.1 between replicates.

Sample: blood. The chain employs TRBV11-2 and TRBJ2-3; D gene uncertain. The sequence was obtained from a person aged 18 to 75 in good health. This CDR3 reads CASSPLRGTDTQYF. In DNA form, the CDR3 reads TGTGCCAGCAGCCCATTAAGGGGCACAGATACGCAGTATTTT. The whole variable domain, remainder taken from reference TRBV11-2 and TRBJ2-3, is EAGVAQSPRYKIIEKRQSVAFWCNPISGHATLYWYQQILGQGPKLLIQFQNNGVVDDSQLPKDRFSAERLKGVDSTLKIQPAKLEDSAVYLCASSPLRGTDTQYFGPGTRLTVL.